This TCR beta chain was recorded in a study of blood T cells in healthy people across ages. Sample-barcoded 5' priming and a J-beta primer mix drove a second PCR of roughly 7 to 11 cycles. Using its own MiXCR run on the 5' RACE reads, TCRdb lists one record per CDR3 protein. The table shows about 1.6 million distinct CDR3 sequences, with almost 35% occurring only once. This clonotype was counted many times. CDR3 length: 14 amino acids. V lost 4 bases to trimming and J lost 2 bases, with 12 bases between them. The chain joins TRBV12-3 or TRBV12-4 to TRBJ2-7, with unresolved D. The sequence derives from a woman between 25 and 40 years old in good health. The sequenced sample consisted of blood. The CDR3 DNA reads TGTGCCAGCAGTTCCTTGTTAATTCCCTACGAGCAGTACTTC. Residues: CASSSLLIPYEQYF.